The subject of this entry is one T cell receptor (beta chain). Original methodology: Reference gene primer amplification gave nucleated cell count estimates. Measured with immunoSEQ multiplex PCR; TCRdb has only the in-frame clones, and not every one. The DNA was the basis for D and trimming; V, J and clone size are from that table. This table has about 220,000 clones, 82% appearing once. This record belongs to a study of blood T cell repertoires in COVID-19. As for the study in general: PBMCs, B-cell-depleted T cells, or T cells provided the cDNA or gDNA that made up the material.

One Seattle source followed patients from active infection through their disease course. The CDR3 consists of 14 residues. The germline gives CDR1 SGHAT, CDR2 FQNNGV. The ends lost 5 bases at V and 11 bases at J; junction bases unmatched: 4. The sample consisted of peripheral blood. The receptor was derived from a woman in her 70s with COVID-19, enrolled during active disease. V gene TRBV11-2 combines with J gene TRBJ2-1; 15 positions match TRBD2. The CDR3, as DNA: TGTGCCAGCAGCCGGACTAGCGGGAGGGCCAAGCAGTTCTTC. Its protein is CASSRTSGRAKQFF.